Below are 2 T cell receptor beta chains sequenced from a single sample in a study of blood T cell repertoires in COVID-19. Sequencing used immunoSEQ multiplex PCR; TCRdb keeps in-frame clones, though not all of them. The data contain 350,000 or so clones, around 89% of them singletons. Sequenced: peripheral blood. The receptors were sampled from a man aged 18 to 29 with active or convalescent COVID-19.

The chain couples TRBV7-9 to TRBJ1-2, with 7 bases fitting TRBD1. V was pared by 4 bases and J by 8 bases, with 19 bases of the junction left unmatched. This CDR3 region has 17 residues. Per the germline V gene, CDR1 is SEHNR and CDR2 is FQNEAQ (reference sequence). CDR3 DNA: TGTGCCAGCAGCTCGCTAGGGGGCAGTGTGGCCTTCGAGGGCTACACCTTC. Its protein product is CASSSLGGSVAFEGYTF.

This chain uses TRBV7-9 with TRBJ2-1; D is uncertain. Germline V gene data show CDR1 as SEHNR and CDR2 as FQNEAQ (reference sequence). The CDR3 contains 10 residues. The V end was cut by 5 bases, the J end by 15 bases, with 11 bases between. CDR3 DNA: TGTGCCAGCAGCCCCCCCTTGTGGTTCTTC. Protein product: CASSPPLWFF.